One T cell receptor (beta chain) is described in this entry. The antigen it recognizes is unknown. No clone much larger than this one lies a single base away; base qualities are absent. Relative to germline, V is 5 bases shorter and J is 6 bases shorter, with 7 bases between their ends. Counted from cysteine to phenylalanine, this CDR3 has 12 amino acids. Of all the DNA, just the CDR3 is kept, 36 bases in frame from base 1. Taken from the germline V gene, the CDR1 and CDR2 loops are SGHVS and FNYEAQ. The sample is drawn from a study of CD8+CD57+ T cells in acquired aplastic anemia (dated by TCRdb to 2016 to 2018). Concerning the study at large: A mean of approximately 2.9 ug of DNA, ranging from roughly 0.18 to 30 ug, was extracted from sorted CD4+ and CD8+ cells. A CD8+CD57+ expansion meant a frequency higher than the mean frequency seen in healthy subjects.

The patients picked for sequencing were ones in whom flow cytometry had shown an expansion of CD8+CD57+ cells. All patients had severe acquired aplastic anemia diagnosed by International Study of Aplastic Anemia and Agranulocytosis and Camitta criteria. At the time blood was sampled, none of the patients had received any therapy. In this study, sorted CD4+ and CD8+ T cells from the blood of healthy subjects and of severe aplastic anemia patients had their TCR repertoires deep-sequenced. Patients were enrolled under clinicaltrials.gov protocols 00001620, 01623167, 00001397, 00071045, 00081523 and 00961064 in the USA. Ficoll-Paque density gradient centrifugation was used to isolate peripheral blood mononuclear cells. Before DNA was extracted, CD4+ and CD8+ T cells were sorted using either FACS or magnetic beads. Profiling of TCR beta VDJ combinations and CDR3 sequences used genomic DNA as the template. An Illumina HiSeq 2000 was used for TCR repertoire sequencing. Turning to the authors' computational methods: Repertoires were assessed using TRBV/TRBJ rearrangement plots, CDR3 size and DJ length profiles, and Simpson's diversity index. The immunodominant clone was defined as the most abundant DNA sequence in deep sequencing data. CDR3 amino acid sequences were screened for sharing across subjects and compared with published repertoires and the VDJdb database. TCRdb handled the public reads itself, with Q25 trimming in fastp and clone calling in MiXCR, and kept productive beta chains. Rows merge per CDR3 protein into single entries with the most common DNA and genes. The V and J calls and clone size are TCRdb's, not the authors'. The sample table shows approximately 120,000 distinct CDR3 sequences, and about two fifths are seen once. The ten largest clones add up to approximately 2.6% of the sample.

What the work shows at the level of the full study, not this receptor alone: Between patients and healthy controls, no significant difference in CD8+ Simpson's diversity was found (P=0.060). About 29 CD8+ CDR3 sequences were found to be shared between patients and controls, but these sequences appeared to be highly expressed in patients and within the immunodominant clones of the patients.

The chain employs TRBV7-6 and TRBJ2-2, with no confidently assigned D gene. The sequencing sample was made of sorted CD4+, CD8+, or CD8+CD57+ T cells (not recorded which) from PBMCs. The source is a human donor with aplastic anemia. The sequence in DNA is TGTGCCAGCAGCCGACTTTCCGGGGAGCTGTTTTTT. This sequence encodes CASSRLSGELFF.